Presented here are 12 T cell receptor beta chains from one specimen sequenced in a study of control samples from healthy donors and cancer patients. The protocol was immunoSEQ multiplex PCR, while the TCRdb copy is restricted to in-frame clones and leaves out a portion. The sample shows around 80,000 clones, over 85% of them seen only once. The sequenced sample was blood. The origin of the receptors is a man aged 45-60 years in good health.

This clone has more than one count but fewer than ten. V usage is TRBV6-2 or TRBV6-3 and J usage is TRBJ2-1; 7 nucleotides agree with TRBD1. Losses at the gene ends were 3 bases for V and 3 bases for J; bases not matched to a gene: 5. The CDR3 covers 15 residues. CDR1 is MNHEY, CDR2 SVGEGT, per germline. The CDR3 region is CASSYAGGDYNEQFF. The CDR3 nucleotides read TGTGCCAGCAGTTATGCAGGGGGAGACTACAATGAGCAGTTCTTC.

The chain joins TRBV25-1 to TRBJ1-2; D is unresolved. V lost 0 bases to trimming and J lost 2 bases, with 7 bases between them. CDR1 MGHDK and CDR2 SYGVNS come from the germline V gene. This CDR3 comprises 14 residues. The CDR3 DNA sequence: TGTGCCAGCAGTGAATATACAGCAAACTATGGCTACACCTTC. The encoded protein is CASSEYTANYGYTF.

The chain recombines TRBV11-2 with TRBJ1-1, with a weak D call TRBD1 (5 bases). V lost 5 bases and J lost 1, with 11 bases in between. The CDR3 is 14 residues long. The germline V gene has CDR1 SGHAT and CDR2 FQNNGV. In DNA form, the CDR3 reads TGTGCCAGCAGCCCCAGGGCAGGGAACACTGAAGCTTTCTTT. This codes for CASSPRAGNTEAFF. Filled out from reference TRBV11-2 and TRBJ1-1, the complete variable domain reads EAGVAQSPRYKIIEKRQSVAFWCNPISGHATLYWYQQILGQGPKLLIQFQNNGVVDDSQLPKDRFSAERLKGVDSTLKIQPAKLEDSAVYLCASSPRAGNTEAFFGQGTRLTVV.

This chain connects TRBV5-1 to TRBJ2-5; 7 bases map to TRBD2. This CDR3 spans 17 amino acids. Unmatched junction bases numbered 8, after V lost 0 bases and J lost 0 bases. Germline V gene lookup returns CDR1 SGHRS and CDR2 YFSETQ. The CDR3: CASSLDGGGPYQETQYF. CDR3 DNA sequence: TGCGCCAGCAGCTTGGATGGCGGGGGACCTTACCAAGAGACCCAGTACTTC.

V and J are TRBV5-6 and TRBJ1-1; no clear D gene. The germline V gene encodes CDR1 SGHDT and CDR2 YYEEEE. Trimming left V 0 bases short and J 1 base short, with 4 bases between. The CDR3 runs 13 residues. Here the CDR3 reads CASSLDWNTEAFF. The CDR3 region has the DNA TGTGCCAGCAGCTTGGACTGGAACACTGAAGCTTTCTTT. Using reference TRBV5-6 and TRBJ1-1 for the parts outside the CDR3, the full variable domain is DAGVTQSPTHLIKTRGQQVTLRCSPKSGHDTVSWYQQALGQGPQFIFQYYEEEERQRGNFPDRFSGHQFPNYSSELNVNALLLGDSALYLCASSLDWNTEAFFGQGTRLTVV.

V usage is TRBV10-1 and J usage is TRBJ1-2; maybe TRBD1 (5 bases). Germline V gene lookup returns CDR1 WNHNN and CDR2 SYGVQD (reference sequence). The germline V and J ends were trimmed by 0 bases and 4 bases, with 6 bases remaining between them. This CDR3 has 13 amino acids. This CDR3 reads CASSESGVYGYTF. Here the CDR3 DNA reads TGCGCCAGCAGTGAGTCAGGGGTCTATGGCTACACCTTC.

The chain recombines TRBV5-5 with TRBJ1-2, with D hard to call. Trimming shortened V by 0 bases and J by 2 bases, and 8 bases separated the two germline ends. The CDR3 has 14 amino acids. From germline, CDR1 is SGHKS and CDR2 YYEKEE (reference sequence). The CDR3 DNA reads TGTGCCAGCAGCTTGGATGGGAGCAACTATGGCTACACCTTC. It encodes CASSLDGSNYGYTF.

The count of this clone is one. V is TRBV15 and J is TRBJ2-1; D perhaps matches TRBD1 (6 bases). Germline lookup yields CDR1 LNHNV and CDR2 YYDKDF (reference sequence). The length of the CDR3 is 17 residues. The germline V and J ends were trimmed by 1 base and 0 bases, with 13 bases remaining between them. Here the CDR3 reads CATSRVGTRGSYNEQFF. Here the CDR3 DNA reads TGTGCCACCAGCAGAGTGGGGACAAGGGGCTCCTACAATGAGCAGTTCTTC.

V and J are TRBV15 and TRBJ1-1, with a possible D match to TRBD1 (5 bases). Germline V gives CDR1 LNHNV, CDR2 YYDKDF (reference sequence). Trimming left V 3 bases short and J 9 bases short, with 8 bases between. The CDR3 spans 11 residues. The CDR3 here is CATSRDTKAFF. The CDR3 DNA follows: TGTGCCACCAGCAGGGACACAAAAGCTTTCTTT.

As DNA, the CDR3 is TGTGCCAGCAGCTTGGGCATGCACGAGCAGTACTTC. Translated, it gives CASSLGMHEQYF. The chain is built from TRBV5-6 and TRBJ2-7; D remains unclear. This CDR3 has 12 amino acids. V was cut by 0 bases and J by 5 bases, with 6 bases left in between. Germline V gene sequence: CDR1 SGHDT, CDR2 YYEEEE.

The CDR3 loop reads CSVTRDSYNEQFF. CDR3 DNA sequence: TGCAGCGTTACCCGGGACAGCTACAATGAGCAGTTCTTC. This sequence joins TRBV29-1 and TRBJ2-1; 7 bases line up with TRBD1. This CDR3 is built from 13 residues. Germline CDR1 SQVTM, CDR2 ANQGSEA. J was trimmed by 3 bases and V by 5 bases; bases with no gene match: 4.

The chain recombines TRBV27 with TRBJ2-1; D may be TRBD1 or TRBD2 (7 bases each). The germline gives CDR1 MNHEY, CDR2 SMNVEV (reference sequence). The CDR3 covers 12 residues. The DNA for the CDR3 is TGTGCGTCAGGGGGGGCCTTCAGTGAGCAGTTCTTC. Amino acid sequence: CASGGAFSEQFF.